This T cell receptor (beta chain) is drawn from a study of PD-1 blockade in classical Hodgkin lymphoma. Notes on the study in general: Reported baseline diversity: healthy donors highest, relapsed/refractory patients lowest.

Time point given: newly diagnosed, previously untreated cHL patient sample. Untreated, newly diagnosed classical Hodgkin lymphoma PBMCs were used for comparison. A remark on this clone: Its antigen remains unknown.

The protocol was immunoSEQ multiplex PCR, while the TCRdb copy is restricted to in-frame clones and leaves out a portion. The repertoire holds around 30,000 clones, with roughly 90% as singletons. Germline V gene sequence: CDR1 SGDLS, CDR2 YYNGEE. The CDR3 loop spans 14 amino acids. V was pared by 6 bases and J by 7 bases, with 7 bases of the junction left unmatched. The sequencing input was peripheral blood mononuclear cells (PBMCs). V is TRBV9 and J is TRBJ2-2; 9 nucleotides match TRBD2. The TCR was taken from a human donor with classical Hodgkin lymphoma. This CDR3 reads CASTASGALGELFF. The CDR3 DNA reads TGTGCCAGCACGGCTAGCGGGGCCCTCGGGGAGCTGTTTTTT.